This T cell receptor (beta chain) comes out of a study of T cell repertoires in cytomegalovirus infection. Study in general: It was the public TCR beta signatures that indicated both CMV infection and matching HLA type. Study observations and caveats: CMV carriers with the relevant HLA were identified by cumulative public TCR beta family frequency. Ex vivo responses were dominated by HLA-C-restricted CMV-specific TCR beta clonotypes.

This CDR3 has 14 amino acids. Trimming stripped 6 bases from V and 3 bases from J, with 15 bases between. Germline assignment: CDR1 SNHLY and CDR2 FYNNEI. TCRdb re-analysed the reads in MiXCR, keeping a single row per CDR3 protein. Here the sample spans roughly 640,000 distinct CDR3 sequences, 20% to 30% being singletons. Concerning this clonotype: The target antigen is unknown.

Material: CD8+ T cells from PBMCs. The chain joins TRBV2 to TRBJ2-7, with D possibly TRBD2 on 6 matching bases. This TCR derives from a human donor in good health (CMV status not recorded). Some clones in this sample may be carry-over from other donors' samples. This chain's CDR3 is CASRDRDSFYEQYF. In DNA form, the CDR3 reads TGTGCCAGCAGAGACCGGGACTCGTTCTACGAGCAGTACTTC.